These T cell receptor beta chains were read from a single sample in a study of T cell repertoires in ileal Crohn's disease. Some clones are missing from TCRdb's copy, which holds only in-frame ones; the method was immunoSEQ multiplex PCR. The table has 12,000 or so clones, approximately 78% seen once. Sequencing used ileal tissue. Receptor source: an adult with Crohn's disease. The CDR3 runs from the conserved cysteine through the conserved F or W. The D gene is left open where the match is weak. Some rows mark clone size as missing; the rest say once, few, many or name a class of expanded clone.

>.|.|TRBV2|TRBJ1-2
CASSEDSSQAGYTF
TGTGCCAGCAGTGAAGACAGCTCCCAGGCGGGCTACACCTTC
>.|.|TRBV19|TRBJ2-2
CASRTKQGTGELFF
TGTGCCAGTAGGACCAAACAGGGCACCGGGGAGCTGTTTTTT
>.|.|TRBV5-1|TRBJ1-1
CASSWETNTEAFF
TGCGCCAGCAGCTGGGAGACGAACACTGAAGCTTTCTTT
>.|.|TRBV4-1|TRBJ1-2
CASSQESGPHTF
TGCGCCAGCAGCCAAGAGAGCGGGCCCCACACCTTC
>few|.|TRBV19|TRBJ2-1
CASSIPQTGRQFF
TGTGCCAGTAGTATTCCCCAGACAGGTCGGCAGTTCTTC
>once|.|TRBV5-1|TRBJ1-2
CASSSQTYGYTF
TGCGCCAGCAGCTCACAGACATATGGCTACACCTTC
>.|TRBD2|TRBV6-5|TRBJ2-1
CASSYMAGGSNEQFF
TGTGCCAGCAGTTACATGGCGGGAGGCAGTAATGAGCAGTTCTTC
>.|.|TRBV4-2|TRBJ1-1
CASSENRNEAFF
TGTGCCAGCAGCGAAAACAGAAATGAAGCTTTCTTT
>.|.|TRBV19|TRBJ2-3
CASGKTGSTQYF
TGTGCCAGTGGTAAAACAGGGAGTACGCAGTATTTT
>.|.|TRBV7-3|TRBJ2-3
CASSPTGVDTQYF
TGTGCCAGCAGTCCGACAGGAGTAGATACGCAGTATTTT
>.|.|TRBV7-2|TRBJ2-2
CASSLGRNTGELFF
TGTGCCAGCAGCTTGGGCAGAAACACCGGGGAGCTGTTTTTT
>.|TRBD1|TRBV25-1|TRBJ1-2
CASSERDRSSGYTF
TGTGCCAGCAGTGAACGGGACAGGTCGAGTGGCTACACCTTC
>once|TRBD2|TRBV19|TRBJ2-7
CASSTRLAGGGYEQYF
TGTGCCAGTAGTACCAGACTAGCGGGAGGGGGATACGAGCAGTACTTC
>.|.|TRBV10-2|TRBJ1-1
CASSESRGTEAFF
TGCGCCAGCAGTGAGTCAAGGGGCACTGAAGCTTTCTTT
>.|.|TRBV11-2|TRBJ2-3
CASSLTVMNTDTQYF
TGTGCCAGCAGCTTGACAGTGATGAACACAGATACGCAGTATTTT
>.|.|TRBV29-1|TRBJ2-3
CSVIPGQITDTQYF
TGCAGCGTAATTCCGGGACAAATCACAGATACGCAGTATTTT
>.|TRBD1|TRBV4-2|TRBJ2-7
CASSHYSGQGASYEQYF
TGTGCCAGCAGCCACTACTCTGGACAGGGGGCTTCCTACGAGCAGTACTTC
>.|.|TRBV2|TRBJ1-5
CASTPRQGNQPQHF
TGTGCCAGCACCCCCAGACAAGGCAATCAGCCCCAGCATTTT
>.|TRBD2|TRBV9|TRBJ2-5
CASSVLAGEVTAQETQYF
TGTGCCAGCAGCGTTCTAGCGGGAGAGGTGACGGCCCAAGAGACCCAGTACTTC
>.|TRBD1|TRBV6-1|TRBJ1-1
CASRGTGNTEAFF
TGTGCCAGCAGGGGGACAGGGAACACTGAAGCTTTCTTT
>.|.|TRBV6-6|TRBJ1-2
CASSYPYRVSNYGYTF
TGTGCCAGCAGTTACCCGTACAGGGTTTCTAACTATGGCTACACCTTC
>.|.|TRBV9|TRBJ2-1
CASSVRGSYNEQFF
TGTGCCAGCAGCGTTAGAGGATCCTACAATGAGCAGTTCTTC
>.|.|TRBV5-4|TRBJ2-1
CASSLESNNNNEQFF
TGTGCCAGCAGCTTGGAATCGAATAACAACAATGAGCAGTTCTTC
>.|TRBD2|TRBV11-2|TRBJ2-5
CASSTRLAGAQETQYF
TGTGCCAGCAGCACCCGACTAGCGGGAGCCCAAGAGACCCAGTACTTC
>.|.|TRBV7-2|TRBJ2-3
CASSLAPVHGRTDTQYF
TGTGCCAGCAGCTTAGCACCGGTACATGGGAGAACAGATACGCAGTATTTT
>few|TRBD2|TRBV6-1|TRBJ2-1
CASSGLAGGNEQFF
TGTGCCAGCAGTGGACTAGCGGGGGGCAATGAGCAGTTCTTC